The rows below give T cell receptor beta chains drawn from one sample of a study of T cell clonotyping in hematopoietic cell transplantation. Method: immunoSEQ multiplex PCR; TCRdb's copy keeps in-frame clones and lacks some. This sample's table reports 68 clones. This specimen was PBMCs, taken 30 days after allogeneic stem cell transplant. These receptor sequences come from a male patient aged 50 or older who had an allogeneic stem cell transplant from a related donor, so the T cells may come from the graft donor. Some clones in this sample may be carry-over from other donors' samples. CDR3s include the opening cysteine and the closing phenylalanine or tryptophan. A D gene is named only where the DNA matches it firmly. Some rows mark clone size as missing; the rest say once, few, many or name a class of expanded clone.

D: .
V: TRBV5-4
J: TRBJ2-1
size: .
DNA: TGTGCCAGCAGCCCGGACTACGTCGGTGAGCAGTTCTTC
CDR3: CASSPDYVGEQFF

D: .
V: TRBV18
J: TRBJ1-4
size: few
DNA: TGTGCCAGCTCACCATTCTGGACACTAGAAAAACTGTTTTTT
CDR3: CASSPFWTLEKLFF

D: TRBD2
V: TRBV11-3
J: TRBJ2-7
size: .
DNA: TGTGCCAGCAGGGCTAGCGGGAGCGACGAGCAGTACTTC
CDR3: CASRASGSDEQYF

D: .
V: TRBV19
J: TRBJ2-5
size: .
DNA: TGTGCCAGTAGTACGGGGACACTACAAGAGACCCAGTACTTC
CDR3: CASSTGTLQETQYF

D: TRBD1
V: TRBV5-1
J: TRBJ1-2
size: .
DNA: TGCGCCAGCAGCTTGGGAGGCCCCGGGACAGGAAGCGGCGGCTACACCTTC
CDR3: CASSLGGPGTGSGGYTF

D: .
V: TRBV5-1
J: TRBJ2-7
size: .
DNA: TGCGCCAGCAGCTTGGGGTGGGACTTCGGGTACGAGCAGTACTTC
CDR3: CASSLGWDFGYEQYF

D: .
V: TRBV30
J: TRBJ1-5
size: .
DNA: TGTGCCTGGAGTCGGAAGGGGAACCAAAACAATCAGCCCCAGCATTTT
CDR3: CAWSRKGNQNNQPQHF

D: .
V: TRBV27
J: TRBJ2-7
size: .
DNA: TGTGCCAGCAGTTTAGGGAACTACGAGCAGTACTTC
CDR3: CASSLGNYEQYF

D: .
V: TRBV15
J: TRBJ1-2
size: .
DNA: TGTGCCACCAGCAGAGATAAGGGGACGGACTATGGCTACACCTTC
CDR3: CATSRDKGTDYGYTF

D: .
V: TRBV5-8
J: TRBJ1-5
size: .
DNA: TGTGCCAGCACCCTTCGTAATCAGCCCCAGCATTTT
CDR3: CASTLRNQPQHF

D: .
V: TRBV6-1
J: TRBJ2-5
size: .
DNA: TGTGCCAGCAGTGAGGGCAGCGGAGGAGGAGAGACCCAGTACTTC
CDR3: CASSEGSGGGETQYF

D: .
V: TRBV9
J: TRBJ2-2
size: .
DNA: TGTGCCAGCAGCGCATACTCGGCAGGTGTTACCGGGGAGCTGTTTTTT
CDR3: CASSAYSAGVTGELFF

D: TRBD1
V: TRBV7-9
J: TRBJ1-6
size: .
DNA: TGTGCCGGGCTGGACAGGGAGGACGGTTGTGAATTT
CDR3: CAGLDREDGCEF

D: .
V: TRBV7-2
J: TRBJ2-7
size: .
DNA: TGTGCCAGCAGATATGGACGGGACTCCTACGAGCAGTACTTC
CDR3: CASRYGRDSYEQYF

D: .
V: TRBV5-4
J: TRBJ2-5
size: .
DNA: TGTGCCAGCAGCTTCGACAGGTCCTACGAGACCCAGTACTTC
CDR3: CASSFDRSYETQYF

D: TRBD2
V: TRBV7-2
J: TRBJ2-7
size: .
DNA: TGTGCCAGCAGCCCTCGACTAGCGGGAGGGCCGGACGAGCAGTACTTC
CDR3: CASSPRLAGGPDEQYF

D: .
V: TRBV5-1
J: TRBJ2-3
size: .
DNA: TGCGCCAGCAGCTTGGGGGAAACAGATACGCAGTATTTT
CDR3: CASSLGETDTQYF

D: .
V: TRBV29-1
J: TRBJ1-5
size: .
DNA: TGCAGCGTTGCAGGGCTGGATCAGCCCCAGCATTTT
CDR3: CSVAGLDQPQHF

D: .
V: TRBV14
J: TRBJ2-7
size: .
DNA: TGTGCCAGCAGCCATCTAAGGCCGAGGTCGGGCGAGCAGTACTTC
CDR3: CASSHLRPRSGEQYF

D: TRBD1
V: TRBV14
J: TRBJ2-7
size: .
DNA: TGTGCCAGCAGCCAAGGTCGGGGACAGGGGGCTTACGAGCAGTACTTC
CDR3: CASSQGRGQGAYEQYF

D: .
V: TRBV30
J: TRBJ2-1
size: .
DNA: TGTGCCTGGAGGGACCCCAGGGACTACAATGAGCAGTTCTTC
CDR3: CAWRDPRDYNEQFF

D: TRBD1
V: TRBV5-4
J: TRBJ2-7
size: .
DNA: TGTGCCAGCAGCTTGGAACAGGGGGCTTACGAGCAGTACTTC
CDR3: CASSLEQGAYEQYF

D: .
V: TRBV4-1
J: TRBJ1-5
size: .
DNA: TGCGCCAGCAGCCAAGGGTGGCAGAGCAATCAGCCCCAGCATTTT
CDR3: CASSQGWQSNQPQHF